Reported below is one TCR beta chain. As yet, its antigen is unknown. This sample is drawn from a study of tumor-infiltrating lymphocytes in localized non-small cell lung cancer. The assay was immunoSEQ multiplex PCR, and TCRdb's table has in-frame clones only and misses some. The sample shows about 6,400 clones, about three quarters of them seen only once. The length of the CDR3 is 16 residues. Germline CDR1 SGDLS, CDR2 YYNGEE. Trimming cost V 0 bases and J 4 bases, with 17 bases left between them. Study-level points and caveats: Not all patients were TCR sequenced, owing to tissue quantity.

The chain carries TRBV9 and TRBJ2-7; D is ambiguous. The clonotype comes from a human donor with non-small cell lung cancer. The sample consisted of uninvolved lung tissue not adjacent to the tumor. CDR3: CASSVAGGALSYEQYF. The CDR3 bases are TGTGCCAGCAGCGTAGCTGGTGGCGCCCTTTCGTACGAGCAGTACTTC.